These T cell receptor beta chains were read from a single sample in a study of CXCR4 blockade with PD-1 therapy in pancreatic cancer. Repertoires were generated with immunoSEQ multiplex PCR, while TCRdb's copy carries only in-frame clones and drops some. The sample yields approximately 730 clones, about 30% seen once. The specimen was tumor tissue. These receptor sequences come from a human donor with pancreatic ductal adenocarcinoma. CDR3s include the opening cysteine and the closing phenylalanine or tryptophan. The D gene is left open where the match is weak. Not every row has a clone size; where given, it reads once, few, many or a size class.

TGTGCCAGCAGTGACACACAGCATCCTAACTATGGCTACACCTTC | CASSDTQHPNYGYTF | TRBV6-8 | - | - | TRBJ1-2
TGTGCTAGTGGTTTGGTAACGGTGACAGGGGGCACTGACTCGCAGTATTTT | CASGLVTVTGGTDSQYF | TRBV12-5 | TRBD1 | few | TRBJ2-3
TGTGCCAGTGAGAGTGTAAGAGAGCTGTTTTTT | CASESVRELFF | TRBV19 | - | - | TRBJ2-2
TGTGCCAGCAGCCAGAGCACTGGATGGACTGAAGCTTTCTTT | CASSQSTGWTEAFF | TRBV28 | - | large | TRBJ1-1
TGCGCCAGCAGCTTGGACCCCGGGACAGCCTATGGCTACACCTTC | CASSLDPGTAYGYTF | TRBV5-1 | TRBD1 | few | TRBJ1-2
TGCAGCGTTGAAGGGGACAGGACCTACGAGCAGTACTTC | CSVEGDRTYEQYF | TRBV29-1 | TRBD1 | - | TRBJ2-7
TGTGCCAGCATGCGCCCGGGGGCGGGCACCGGGGAGCTGTTTTTT | CASMRPGAGTGELFF | TRBV11-3 | - | - | TRBJ2-2
TGTGCCAGTAGCCTCCGGACAGTCTTGGGGAGCACTGAAGCTTTCTTT | CASSLRTVLGSTEAFF | TRBV19 | - | once | TRBJ1-1
TGCGCCAGCAGCTTGGTGAGGGGCGTCGATTACGAGCAGTACTTC | CASSLVRGVDYEQYF | TRBV5-1 | - | - | TRBJ2-7
TGTGCCAGCAAGCTACAGGGGTACTATGGCTACACCTTC | CASKLQGYYGYTF | TRBV28 | TRBD1 | few | TRBJ1-2
TGCAGCGTCACGGTAATGAACACTGAAGCTTTCTTT | CSVTVMNTEAFF | TRBV29-1 | - | - | TRBJ1-1
TGTGCCAGCAGCGAAACTGTGGGAAGCACAGATACGCAGTATTTT | CASSETVGSTDTQYF | TRBV6-8 | - | few | TRBJ2-3
TGTGCCAGCAGCTGGAGCGGGGGAAACTCCTACGAGCAGTACTTC | CASSWSGGNSYEQYF | TRBV11-3 | TRBD2 | few | TRBJ2-7
TGTGCCAGCAGCCCTGTCCCGGGTCCACCTCCGGGTGAGCAGTTCTTC | CASSPVPGPPPGEQFF | TRBV11-1 | - | few | TRBJ2-1
TGCGCCAGCAGTGAGCCGCACCGGGACAGAAACACAGATACGCAGTATTTT | CASSEPHRDRNTDTQYF | TRBV10-2 | TRBD1 | - | TRBJ2-3
TGTGCCAGCAGTGGTTACAATCAGCCCCAGCATTTT | CASSGYNQPQHF | TRBV25-1 | - | few | TRBJ1-5
TGTGCCAGCAGCGCATACGGGACCTCTAATGAAAAACTGTTTTTT | CASSAYGTSNEKLFF | TRBV9 | - | few | TRBJ1-4
TGTGCCAGCATCGAAAGCGGGAGGAGAAACATTCAGTACTTC | CASIESGRRNIQYF | TRBV6-8 | TRBD2 | - | TRBJ2-4
TGTGCCAGCAGCAAACACCCCCGACAGCTACTCACCGGGGAGCTGTTTTTT | CASSKHPRQLLTGELFF | TRBV11-3 | - | few | TRBJ2-2
TGTGCCACCCACCAAGGGGACAGGGTTTTTGAAGCTTTCTTT | CATHQGDRVFEAFF | TRBV15 | TRBD1 | - | TRBJ1-1
TGTGCCAGCAGTGTGGCGGGGAGCCAAGAGACCCAGTACTTC | CASSVAGSQETQYF | TRBV6-8 | - | - | TRBJ2-5
TGTGCCAGCAGCACGACAGGGACCACGAGTACGCAGTATTTT | CASSTTGTTSTQYF | TRBV14 | TRBD1 | few | TRBJ2-3
TGTGCCAGCTCACCCAGGGGGCCTAACGACCAGACACGAGGGGATACGCAGTATTTT | CASSPRGPNDQTRGDTQYF | TRBV18 | TRBD1 | - | TRBJ2-3
TGTGCCAGCAGTGACTGTCCAAGTCTCCTAGTCGACAATGAAAAACTGTTTTTT | CASSDCPSLLVDNEKLFF | TRBV6-8 | - | - | TRBJ1-4
TGTGCCAGTAGGAAGACAGAGGGAAATTCACCCCTCCACTTT | CASRKTEGNSPLHF | TRBV19 | - | few | TRBJ1-6
TGTGCCAGCAGCGAGGCAGGGGACTATGGCTACACCTTC | CASSEAGDYGYTF | TRBV7-4 | - | large | TRBJ1-2
TGTGCCAGCAGCCGTACTAGCGGGGGAAAAAACATTCAGTACTTC | CASSRTSGGKNIQYF | TRBV11-3 | TRBD2 | - | TRBJ2-4
TGTGCCAGCACCGGACTAGCGGGAGGACGGGATACGCAGTATTTT | CASTGLAGGRDTQYF | TRBV6-8 | TRBD2 | few | TRBJ2-3
TGTGCCAGCAGCTTACGGGGGTATAACACCGGGGAGCTGTTTTTT | CASSLRGYNTGELFF | TRBV11-3 | - | - | TRBJ2-2
TGTGCCTGGAGTGTGGACAGGGGCTACGAGCAGTACTTC | CAWSVDRGYEQYF | TRBV30 | TRBD1 | - | TRBJ2-7
TGTGCCAGCAGTGACGGGACTAGCGGCACAGATACGCAGTATTTT | CASSDGTSGTDTQYF | TRBV6-8 | TRBD2 | medium-sized | TRBJ2-3
TGTGCCAGCAGTTACCACATAACCCGGGACAGGGGGTACAATGAGCAGTTCTTC | CASSYHITRDRGYNEQFF | TRBV6-8 | TRBD1 | few | TRBJ2-1
TGCGCCAGCAGCCTTTGGACTAGCAGTGAAGAGACCCAGTACTTC | CASSLWTSSEETQYF | TRBV4-1 | TRBD2 | - | TRBJ2-5
TGTGCCAGCAGTTGGGGGGACGGAGGCTATGGCTACACCTTC | CASSWGDGGYGYTF | TRBV28 | - | - | TRBJ1-2
TGTGCCAGCAACCCCACGAACAGGGGCGTCAATTCACCCTTCCACTTT | CASNPTNRGVNSPFHF | TRBV19 | TRBD1 | - | TRBJ1-6